These 18 T cell receptor beta chains were sequenced from one sample in a study of PD-L1 blockade in urothelial cancer (dated by TCRdb to 2016 to 2017). According to the study, the label for this sample's time point signals: pretreatment peripheral blood. The method behind the library was the immunoSEQ multiplex PCR assay. The clones in this table, taken by TCRdb from immuneACCESS, are in-frame only. Not every clone is retained; where verified, under half of the shortfall comes from an unresolved V gene, and the cause of the rest is unknown. This sample is represented by over 100,000 clones; 84% of them were singletons. The ten largest clones capture 2.5% to 4% of the sample. Sample: PBMCs, taken around atezolizumab (anti-PD-L1) treatment. The source is a man between 50 and 59 years old with urothelial cancer.

V usage is TRBV19 and J usage is TRBJ2-7; the match to TRBD1 covers 7 bases. The CDR3 sequence is 15 residues long. V gave up 6 bases and J gave up 3 bases; unmatched junction bases: 11. Per the germline V gene, CDR1 is LNHDA and CDR2 is SQIVND (reference sequence). In DNA form, the CDR3 reads TGTGCCAGTAGCCCCTTAACAGGGGACCTCTACGAGCAGTACTTC. Its protein is CASSPLTGDLYEQYF.

About this clone: The conserved phenylalanine or tryptophan is not found at the CDR3 terminus, so this likely reflects a read error. The chain combines TRBV20-1 with TRBJ1-2, with TRBD1 identical over 7 bases. Germline V gives CDR1 DFQATT, CDR2 SNEGSKA (reference sequence). J was trimmed by 7 bases and V by 6 bases; bases with no gene match: 5. This CDR3 spans 11 amino acids. CDR3 in DNA: TGCAGTGCCGTTGACAGGGTTGGCTACACCCTC. Encoded protein: CSAVDRVGYTL.

The V gene is TRBV28, the J gene TRBJ1-2, with 7 bases fitting TRBD1. Unmatched junction bases numbered 4, after V lost 2 bases and J lost 1 base. Germline CDR1 is MDHEN and CDR2 is SYDVKM. This CDR3 is built from 15 residues. CDR3 sequence (DNA): TGTGCCAGCAGTTTAACAGGGGCGCTTAACTATGGCTACACCTTC. Translating gives CASSLTGALNYGYTF.

V is TRBV7-8 and J is TRBJ2-5; 8 positions agree with TRBD2. This CDR3 has 18 amino acids. V lost 5 bases to trimming and J lost 1 base; unmatched junction nucleotides: 15. Looked up from germline, CDR1 is SGHVS and CDR2 is FQNEAQ. The CDR3 reads CASSIRVRREATQETQYF. The DNA of the CDR3 is TGTGCCAGCAGCATCCGGGTGCGGCGGGAGGCCACCCAAGAGACCCAGTACTTC.

The chain joins TRBV19 to TRBJ2-6; D may be TRBD2 (6 bases). The germline V gene encodes CDR1 LNHDA and CDR2 SQIVND (reference sequence). This CDR3 has 19 residues. Trimming took off 2 bases at V and 0 bases at J, with 17 bases between the two ends. The CDR3 DNA follows: TGTGCCAGTAGTATATTAGGGACTTACCGAAGCTCTGGGGCCAACGTCCTGACTTTC. It is translated as CASSILGTYRSSGANVLTF.

V usage is TRBV15 and J usage is TRBJ1-1; 9 nucleotides align to TRBD1. Looked up from germline, CDR1 is LNHNV and CDR2 is YYDKDF (reference sequence). J was trimmed by 4 bases and V by 3 bases; bases with no gene match: 12. The CDR3 loop spans 17 amino acids. CDR3 in amino acids: CATSRSGTGKKSTEAFF. The CDR3, as DNA: TGTGCCACCAGCAGGTCCGGGACAGGGAAAAAGAGCACTGAAGCTTTCTTT.

The chain links TRBV2 to TRBJ2-1; TRBD2 aligns across 11 bases. The ends lost 3 bases at V and 6 bases at J; junction bases unmatched: 4. The CDR3 consists of 15 residues. Germline loops: CDR1 SNHLY, CDR2 FYNNEI. The CDR3 DNA sequence: TGTGCCAGCAGTGAGTCTAGCGGGAGGCCCAATGAGCAGTTCTTC. Protein product: CASSESSGRPNEQFF.

This chain links TRBV19 with TRBJ2-1; D not resolved. V lost 6 bases to trimming and J lost 1 base, with 16 bases between them. The CDR3 runs 16 residues. CDR1 LNHDA and CDR2 SQIVND come from the germline V gene (reference sequence). CDR3 DNA sequence: TGTGCCAGTAGAATAACTCGATCCCCTTCCTACAATGAGCAGTTCTTC. It encodes CASRITRSPSYNEQFF.

CDR3 in amino acids: CASSQGGTGNSPLHF. The CDR3 nucleotides are TGTGCCAGCTCACAAGGAGGGACAGGAAATTCACCCCTCCACTTT. The chain combines TRBV18 with TRBJ1-6; 8 nucleotides align to TRBD1. Germline-derived CDR1 and CDR2 are KGHSH and LQKENI. The trim removed 4 bases at V and 7 bases at J, leaving 6 bases unmatched. The CDR3 length is 15 residues.

This clone has just one count. The chain carries TRBV6-6 and TRBJ2-3; TRBD1 matches 9 bases. This CDR3 comprises 15 residues. The germline CDR1 and CDR2 sequences are MNHNY and SVGAGI (reference sequence). Germline trimming cut 2 bases from V and 3 bases from J; bases unmatched to any gene: 3. CDR3 loop: CASSYGQGITDTQYF. In DNA, the CDR3 is TGTGCCAGCAGTTACGGACAGGGGATTACAGATACGCAGTATTTT.

This chain links TRBV20-1 with TRBJ2-1; D remains unclear. Trimming removed 3 bases at V and 9 bases at J, with 9 bases between. The CDR3 sequence is 11 residues long. The germline V gene has CDR1 DFQATT and CDR2 SNEGSKA (reference sequence). CDR3 in DNA: TGCAGTGCTAGGTCGTTTAGTGAGCAGTTCTTC. Translated: CSARSFSEQFF.

The chain is built from TRBV5-1 and TRBJ1-5; no definite D call. Germline V gene data show CDR1 as SGHRS and CDR2 as YFSETQ. The CDR3 extends over 15 amino acids. Trimming took off 0 bases at V and 2 bases at J, with 9 bases between the two ends. The CDR3 nucleotides read TGCGCCAGCAGCTTGGTTGGGGAGCGCAATCAGCCCCAGCATTTT. Translation gives CASSLVGERNQPQHF.

The chain joins TRBV5-1 to TRBJ2-7; TRBD2 aligns across 9 bases. The CDR3 contains 15 residues. Germline CDR1 and CDR2: SGHRS and YFSETQ. The V segment lost 0 bases and the J segment 1 base; nucleotides outside the gene matches: 2. The CDR3 reads CASSLEAGGSYEQYF. CDR3 sequence (DNA): TGCGCCAGCAGCTTGGAAGCGGGAGGATCCTACGAGCAGTACTTC.

The table lists this clone with a few counts. Here the CDR3 reads CASSVGSHYEQYF. CDR3 sequence (DNA): TGTGCCAGCAGCGTAGGGAGCCACTACGAGCAGTACTTC. The chain joins TRBV9 to TRBJ2-7; D uncertain. Germline V gene sequence: CDR1 SGDLS, CDR2 YYNGEE. Trimming removed 0 bases at V and 3 bases at J, with 7 bases between. The CDR3 totals 13 residues.

This clone was seen ten or more times. V is TRBV30 and J is TRBJ1-1; no clear D. CDR3 length equals 12 residues. The germline V gene has CDR1 GTSNPN and CDR2 SVGIG (reference sequence). V was clipped by 8 bases and J by 1 base, with 11 bases between them. The CDR3 sequence: CALEMGNTEAFF. CDR3 nucleotide sequence: TGTGCCCTAGAGATGGGGAACACTGAAGCTTTCTTT.

J is TRBJ2-1 and V is TRBV9; TRBD2 agrees at 7 bases. Germline lookup yields CDR1 SGDLS and CDR2 YYNGEE. V was clipped by 4 bases and J by 1 base; unmatched bases: 5. The CDR3 totals 15 residues. In nucleotides, the CDR3 is TGTGCCAGCAGCCGCGGTAGCGGGTCCTACAATGAGCAGTTCTTC. As protein: CASSRGSGSYNEQFF.

The CDR3 sequence is CASSLGAGSYNEQFF. The CDR3 DNA sequence: TGTGCCAGCAGCCTAGGAGCGGGTTCCTACAATGAGCAGTTCTTC. The chain is built from TRBV7-2 and TRBJ2-1, with a possible D match to TRBD2 (6 bases). The CDR3 runs 15 residues. The germline gives CDR1 SGHTA, CDR2 FQGNSA. Trimming took off 5 bases at V and 1 base at J, with 12 bases between the two ends. Supplemented by reference TRBV7-2 and TRBJ2-1, the full variable domain reads GAGVSQSPSNKVTEKGKDVELRCDPISGHTALYWYRQSLGQGLEFLIYFQGNSAPDKSGLPSDRFSAERTGGSVSTLTIQRTQQEDSAVYLCASSLGAGSYNEQFFGPGTRLTVL.

The V and J genes are TRBV6-5 and TRBJ2-1, with 7 bases aligning to TRBD2. The CDR3 runs to 13 residues. Germline assignment: CDR1 MNHEY and CDR2 SVGAGI. Germline trimming cut 6 bases from V and 7 bases from J; bases unmatched to any gene: 6. The CDR3 is CASSHGLVNEQFF. DNA for the CDR3: TGTGCCAGCAGCCACGGACTAGTGAATGAGCAGTTCTTC.